Presented here are 24 T cell receptor beta chains from one specimen sequenced in a study of blood T cells in healthy people across ages. A second PCR of 7 to 11 cycles used a sample-barcoded 5' primer and a J-beta primer mix. One entry per CDR3 protein, called by TCRdb with MiXCR from the 5' RACE reads. The sample carries hundreds of thousands of distinct CDR3 sequences, approximately 59% recorded once. The sample comprised blood. All receptors derive from a man aged 60 to 69 in good health.

The gene calls are TRBV20-1 and TRBJ1-5; 11 bases are a match to TRBD1. Per the germline V gene, CDR1 is DFQATT and CDR2 is SNEGSKA (reference sequence). With V trimmed by 5 bases and J by 7 bases, 4 bases remained unmatched. This CDR3 spans 13 amino acids. As DNA, the CDR3 is TGCAGTGCTCGGGACAGGGGGTGGCAGCCCCAGCATTTT. Translation: CSARDRGWQPQHF.

The genes are TRBV20-1 and TRBJ2-5; TRBD2 agrees at 7 bases. J was trimmed by 5 bases and V by 6 bases; bases with no gene match: 12. CDR3 length: 14 residues. Germline CDR1 DFQATT, CDR2 SNEGSKA (reference sequence). The CDR3 here is CSAYHERGEETQYF. In DNA form, the CDR3 reads TGCAGTGCATACCATGAGCGGGGTGAGGAGACCCAGTACTTC.

This chain uses TRBV4-1 with TRBJ2-4; D is uncertain. The end of the DNA aligns better with TRBJ2-7, so the J call may be wrong. CDR1 and CDR2 (germline): MGHRA, YSYEKL. This CDR3 contains 14 residues. CDR3 DNA: TGCGCCAGCAGCCAAGAACTGCAGTCTTACGAGCAGTACTTC. Its protein product is CASSQELQSYEQYF.

This chain links TRBV5-5 with TRBJ1-2; 7 bases are shared with TRBD1. Germline CDR1 SGHKS, CDR2 YYEKEE (reference sequence). The CDR3 length is 14 residues. J was trimmed by 7 bases and V by 2 bases; bases with no gene match: 8. The chain's CDR3 is CASSFPTTGSGYTF. CDR3 DNA sequence: TGTGCCAGCAGCTTCCCCACGACAGGGAGTGGCTACACCTTC.

A few counts support this clonotype. This sequence joins TRBV6-2 or TRBV6-3 and TRBJ1-1; 9 bases are shared with TRBD1. CDR3 length: 15 amino acids. The V and J ends lost 2 bases and 2 bases, in that order; junction bases with no gene match: 3. Per germline, CDR1 MNHEY and CDR2 SVGEGT. The CDR3 is CASSYGGQGNTEAFF. DNA of the CDR3: TGTGCCAGCAGTTACGGGGGACAGGGCAACACTGAAGCTTTCTTT.

The rearrangement links TRBV5-1 to TRBJ2-3; the match to TRBD2 covers 9 bases. Trimming took 4 bases from V and 2 from J; bases not matched to a gene: 14. The CDR3 is 18 amino acids. From germline, CDR1 is SGHRS and CDR2 YFSETQ. The CDR3 region is CASSSSGGDRFPTDTQYF. CDR3 sequence (DNA): TGCGCCAGCAGCAGTAGCGGGGGCGACAGATTCCCCACAGATACGCAGTATTTT.

V and J are TRBV29-1 and TRBJ2-7; D remains ambiguous. The J call may be faulty, since TRBJ2-5 better matches the DNA end. In germline, CDR1 is SQVTM, CDR2 ANQGSEA. CDR3 length: 10 amino acids. The chain's CDR3 is CSVMGETQYF. As DNA, the CDR3 is TGCAGCGTTATGGGAGAGACCCAGTACTTC.

This sequence joins TRBV11-3 and TRBJ2-7; D is perhaps TRBD1 or TRBD2 (5 bases each). V gave up 0 bases and J gave up 3 bases, with 9 bases separating them. Germline V lookup: CDR1 SGHNT, CDR2 YENEEA. The CDR3 totals 14 residues. The CDR3 reads CASSLEGDHYEQYF. The DNA for the CDR3 is TGTGCCAGCAGCTTAGAAGGGGACCACTACGAGCAGTACTTC.

This clonotype came up a few times. The DNA of the CDR3 is TGTGCCAGCAGTTGGCTGGGGGGGACAGGGGATAATTCACCCCTCCACTTT. Translation gives CASSWLGGTGDNSPLHF. The V call is TRBV12-3 or TRBV12-4, the J call TRBJ1-6, with 10 nucleotides matching TRBD1. Unmatched junction bases numbered 8, after V lost 4 bases and J lost 5 bases. The CDR3 covers 17 residues.

The chain joins TRBV9 to TRBJ2-7; D call uncertain. The CDR3 is made up of 14 amino acids. Germline-derived CDR1 and CDR2 are SGDLS and YYNGEE. The V end lost 1 base, the J end lost 7 bases, and 15 bases lay between the germline ends. The CDR3 DNA reads as TGTGCCAGCAGCGTATTGGCTTTGGGCAATGAGCAGTACTTC. This translates into CASSVLALGNEQYF.

The CDR3 sequence: CATSIDRGQYEQYF. DNA of the CDR3: TGTGCCACCAGCATAGACAGGGGGCAATACGAGCAGTACTTC. The chain employs TRBV15 and TRBJ2-7; 10 bases fit TRBD1. Looked up from germline, CDR1 is LNHNV and CDR2 is YYDKDF (reference sequence). The CDR3 spans 14 residues. Trimming at V came to 4 bases and at J to 4 bases, leaving 4 bases not matched to a gene.

This clonotype was detected a few times. V and J are TRBV3-1 and TRBJ2-7, with D unresolved. The V gene's germline CDR1 is LGHDT and CDR2 YNNKEL (reference sequence). This CDR3 region has 14 residues. V was trimmed by 3 bases and J by 1 base, leaving 10 bases between them. Here the CDR3 reads CASSHADGSYEQYF. CDR3 bases: TGTGCCAGCAGCCATGCGGACGGATCCTACGAGCAGTACTTC.

This clonotype has ten or more counts. This chain's CDR3 is CSATPQETQYF. As DNA, the CDR3 is TGCAGTGCTACCCCCCAAGAGACCCAGTACTTC. V usage is TRBV20-1 and J usage is TRBJ2-5; D unresolved. The CDR3 loop spans 11 amino acids. V dropped 4 bases and J dropped 1 base, with 4 bases sitting between them. In germline, CDR1 is DFQATT, CDR2 SNEGSKA (reference sequence).

Many counts were recorded for this clonotype. The junction does not match germline at one end; this may be a read error. The CDR3 nucleotides read TGTGCCAGCAGTTTTGGGGTGAGAGCAGATGCGCAGTATTTT. Its translation: CASSFGVRADAQYF. The chain uses TRBV12-3 or TRBV12-4 and TRBJ2-3; D not certain. The CDR3 extends over 14 amino acids.

This clonotype was observed once. V and J are TRBV20-1 and TRBJ2-3; 9 positions match TRBD1. V shed 1 base and J 4 bases; nucleotides not matched to a gene: 12. The CDR3 has 17 amino acids. Per the germline V gene, CDR1 is DFQATT and CDR2 is SNEGSKA (reference sequence). CDR3 protein: CSARAQSGTGRPDTQYF. The CDR3 DNA reads as TGCAGTGCTAGAGCTCAGTCCGGGACAGGGCGTCCAGATACGCAGTATTTT.

CDR3 region: CASSQDWGAVTGELFF. The CDR3, as DNA: TGTGCCAGCAGCCAAGATTGGGGGGCTGTTACCGGGGAGCTGTTTTTT. The rearrangement uses TRBV4-2 and TRBJ2-2, with D possibly being TRBD1 or TRBD2 (6 bases each). The CDR3 spans 16 residues. The germline V gene encodes CDR1 LGHNA and CDR2 YNFKEQ. Trimming shortened V by 0 bases and J by 5 bases, and 13 bases separated the two germline ends.

This clonotype showed up just a few times. The rearrangement joins TRBV27 to TRBJ2-5; TRBD1 matches 7 bases. Germline loops: CDR1 MNHEY, CDR2 SMNVEV (reference sequence). The CDR3 loop spans 15 amino acids. The trim removed 5 bases at V and 5 bases at J, leaving 11 bases unmatched. This chain's CDR3 is CASSPRTGWRETQYF. The CDR3, as DNA: TGTGCCAGCAGTCCCCGGACAGGTTGGAGGGAGACCCAGTACTTC.

The chain employs TRBV5-5 and TRBJ2-7, with 9 bases fitting TRBD1. The J call may be faulty, since TRBJ2-5 better matches the DNA end. This CDR3 is built from 15 residues. The V gene's germline CDR1 is SGHKS and CDR2 YYEKEE (reference sequence). CDR3 loop: CASSSTGGSGETQYF. CDR3 nucleotides: TGTGCCAGCAGCTCGACAGGGGGGTCGGGAGAGACCCAGTACTTC.

This clonotype has only a few counts. The V gene is TRBV5-1, the J gene TRBJ2-5; 9 positions match TRBD1. The CDR3 sequence is 14 residues long. The germline V gene has CDR1 SGHRS and CDR2 YFSETQ. With V trimmed by 4 bases and J by 2 bases, 3 bases remained unmatched. In nucleotides, the CDR3 is TGCGCCAGCAGCACGGGACAGGGACAAGAGACCCAGTACTTC. It codes for CASSTGQGQETQYF.

The V gene is TRBV28, the J gene TRBJ2-5; D gene unclear. Germline-derived CDR1 and CDR2 are MDHEN and SYDVKM. The CDR3 is 14 amino acids. The ends were cut back, 8 bases at V and 4 bases at J, with 17 bases in the middle. CDR3 sequence (DNA): TGTGCCAGCCGACCCCAAGGACGAGGAGAGACCCAGTACTTC. Translation: CASRPQGRGETQYF.

This chain connects TRBV12-5 to TRBJ2-7, with D possibly TRBD1 on 6 matching bases. The DNA matches TRBJ2-5 better at its end, which makes the J call doubtful. The germline CDR1 and CDR2 sequences are LGHNT and FRNRAP. This CDR3 has 13 residues. The CDR3 region has the DNA TGTGCTAGTGGTATGTGGGGGCTGGAGACCCAGTACTTC. Its protein is CASGMWGLETQYF.

In DNA, the CDR3 is TGCAGCCTCCTTACCAGGGGTAATCAGCCCCAGCATTTT. Residues: CSLLTRGNQPQHF. The rearrangement uses TRBV29-1 and TRBJ1-5, with a possible D match to TRBD1 (6 bases). Germline V CDR1 and CDR2: SQVTM, ANQGSEA. This CDR3 is built from 13 residues. Trimming cost V 8 bases and J 4 bases, with 15 bases left between them.

This clonotype appeared a few times. V gene TRBV29-1 combines with J gene TRBJ2-1, with D unresolved. This CDR3 region has 13 residues. Germline CDR1 reads SQVTM; CDR2 reads ANQGSEA. Trimming removed 3 bases at V and 8 bases at J, with 14 bases between. CDR3: CSVDRADGHEQFF. In nucleotides, the CDR3 is TGCAGCGTTGATCGGGCCGACGGGCATGAGCAGTTCTTC.

V is TRBV27 and J is TRBJ2-5, with 8 bases matching TRBD1. The CDR3 is made up of 15 amino acids. V trimming: 2 bases; J trimming: 4 bases; junction bases outside the gene matches: 6. Germline values: CDR1 MNHEY, CDR2 SMNVEV (reference sequence). The DNA for the CDR3 is TGTGCCAGCAGTTTACGACAGGGGAGTGGAGAGACCCAGTACTTC. It encodes CASSLRQGSGETQYF.